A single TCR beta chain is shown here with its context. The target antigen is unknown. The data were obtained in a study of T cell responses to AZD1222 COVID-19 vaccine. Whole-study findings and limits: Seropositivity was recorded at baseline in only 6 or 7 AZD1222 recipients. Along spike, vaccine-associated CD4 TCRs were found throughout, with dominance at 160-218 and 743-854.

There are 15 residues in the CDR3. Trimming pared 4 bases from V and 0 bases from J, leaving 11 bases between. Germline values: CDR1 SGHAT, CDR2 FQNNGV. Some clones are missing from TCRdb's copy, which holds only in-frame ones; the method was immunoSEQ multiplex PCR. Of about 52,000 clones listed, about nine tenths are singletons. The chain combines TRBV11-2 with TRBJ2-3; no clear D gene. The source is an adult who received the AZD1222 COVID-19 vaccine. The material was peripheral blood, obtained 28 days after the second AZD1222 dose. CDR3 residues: CASSSRHLSTDTQYF. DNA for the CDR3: TGTGCCAGCAGCTCCCGACACTTAAGCACAGATACGCAGTATTTT.